The subject of this entry is one T cell receptor beta chain. Its antigen is undetermined. It was the roughly 130-subject validation cohort, separate from the approximately 620-subject first cohort, to which the donors belonged. This sample is drawn from a study of cytomegalovirus exposure and HLA in healthy donors. Study-wide points: The study put about 180 TCR beta chains on its list as cytomegalovirus-associated. The classifier reportedly diagnosed cytomegalovirus status with high sensitivity and specificity.

Only in-frame clones appear in the TCRdb table, and some are missing; sequencing was by immunoSEQ multiplex PCR. Here the sample spans some 110,000 clones, approximately 94% being singletons. Germline V lookup: CDR1 MNHEY, CDR2 SMNVEV (reference sequence). The V end was cut by 6 bases, the J end by 1 base, with 16 bases between. This CDR3 is built from 15 residues. The TCR comes from a woman under 30 in good health and CMV-seronegative. The material sequenced was PBMCs. The rearrangement uses TRBV27 and TRBJ2-7, with D perhaps TRBD2 (5 bases). CDR3 nucleotide sequence: TGTGCCAGCAGGAGATGGACCGGGGAATCCTACGAGCAGTACTTC. It yields the protein CASRRWTGESYEQYF.